This TCR beta chain comes out of a study of T cell repertoires in cytomegalovirus infection. TCRdb passed the reads through MiXCR, listing each CDR3 protein once. The data show approximately 500,000 distinct CDR3 sequences, about 26% seen once. This clonotype was observed many times. The receptor's source is a human donor in good health (CMV status not recorded). Some clones in this sample may be carry-over from other donors' samples. The sample was PBMCs.

CDR3 in DNA: TGTGCCAGCAGCCCGGAGGCAGGGCTGGGCACAGATACGCAGTATTTT. Translation gives CASSPEAGLGTDTQYF. The gene calls are TRBV7-2 and TRBJ2-3; TRBD1 or TRBD2 may be the D gene (5 bases each). This CDR3 spans 16 amino acids. Looked up from germline, CDR1 is SGHTA and CDR2 is FQGNSA. The V gene lost 5 bases and the J gene lost 1 base, with 16 bases spanning the gap.